The 6 T cell receptor beta chains given below trace back to one sample, sequenced in a study of molecular identifiers for immune sequencing clone quantification. One entry per CDR3 protein, called by TCRdb with MiXCR from the PCR reads. Found here are under 600,000 distinct CDR3 sequences, about 22% of them singletons; the top ten hold approximately 0.84%. What was sequenced was naive CD8+ T cells from blood, with Jurkat cell RNA spiked in. Sample subset: FACS-sorted CD8+CD4-CCR7+CD45RA+ naive T cells. These receptors were collected from a human donor in good health. Some libraries in this study had Jurkat cell RNA spiked in.

This clonotype was detected only a few times. The V call is TRBV12-3 or TRBV12-4, the J call TRBJ1-5; 9 positions match TRBD1. J gave up 7 bases and V 0 bases, and 1 base lay outside the gene matches. The CDR3 loop spans 14 amino acids. The DNA for the CDR3 is TGTGCCAGCAGTTTAGCGGGACAGGGACAGCCCCAGCATTTT. Its protein product is CASSLAGQGQPQHF.

The sample holds many counts of this clonotype. The CDR3 DNA is TGTGCCAGCAGCACCCCCGTGGGGGGTAACACTGAAGCTTTCTTT. Translation gives CASSTPVGGNTEAFF. The chain couples TRBV7-9 to TRBJ1-1; perhaps TRBD1 as D (5 bases). Trimming removed 5 bases at V and 2 bases at J, with 15 bases between. CDR1 and CDR2 (germline): SEHNR, FQNEAQ (reference sequence). The CDR3 covers 15 residues.

This clonotype was observed many times. Here the CDR3 DNA reads TGTGCCAGCAGCGGACCGGACAGGGAGATAGGCGAGCAGTACTTC. It specifies CASSGPDREIGEQYF. V gene TRBV5-8 combines with J gene TRBJ2-7; 8 bases line up with TRBD1. After removal of 4 bases from V and 6 bases from J, the junction contained 12 bases not matched to a gene. The CDR3 runs to 15 residues. Germline assignment: CDR1 SGHTS and CDR2 YDEGEE.

The gene calls are TRBV7-9 and TRBJ2-7; D is unclear. Germline values: CDR1 SEHNR, CDR2 FQNEAQ (reference sequence). V was trimmed by 5 bases and J by 6 bases, leaving 11 bases between them. This CDR3 is 12 amino acids long. CDR3 in amino acids: CASSAQVLEQYF. The CDR3 bases are TGTGCCAGCAGCGCCCAGGTGCTCGAGCAGTACTTC. The variable domain in full, completed from reference TRBV7-9 and TRBJ2-7, reads DTGVSQNPRHKITKRGQNVTFRCDPISEHNRLYWYRQTLGQGPEFLTYFQNEAQLEKSRLLSDRFSAERPKGSFSTLEIQRTEQGDSAMYLCASSAQVLEQYFGPGTRLTVT.

The chain joins TRBV7-9 to TRBJ1-1, with 9 bases that match TRBD1. The length of the CDR3 is 16 residues. J was trimmed by 2 bases and V by 6 bases; bases with no gene match: 10. Germline V CDR1 and CDR2: SEHNR, FQNEAQ (reference sequence). CDR3 region: CASRPADRGYNTEAFF. The CDR3 DNA follows: TGTGCCAGCAGACCCGCGGACAGGGGATATAACACTGAAGCTTTCTTT.

This clonotype was seen at least ten times. The V and J genes are TRBV7-6 and TRBJ2-3; no clear D gene. Trimming took off 5 bases at V and 1 base at J, with 19 bases between the two ends. Germline V gene sequence: CDR1 SGHVS, CDR2 FNYEAQ. The CDR3 sequence is 17 residues long. The CDR3 protein is CASSIRARDLRTDTQYF. The CDR3 bases are TGTGCCAGCAGCATAAGAGCCCGCGACTTACGCACAGATACGCAGTATTTT.